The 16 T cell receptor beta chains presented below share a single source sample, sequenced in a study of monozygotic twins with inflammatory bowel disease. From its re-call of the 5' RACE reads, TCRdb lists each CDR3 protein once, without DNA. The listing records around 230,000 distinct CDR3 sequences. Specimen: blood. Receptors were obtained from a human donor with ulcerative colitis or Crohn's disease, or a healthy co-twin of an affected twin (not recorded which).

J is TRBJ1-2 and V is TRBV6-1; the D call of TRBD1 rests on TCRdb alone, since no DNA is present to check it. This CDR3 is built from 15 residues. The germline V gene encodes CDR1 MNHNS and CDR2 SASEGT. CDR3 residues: CASSMDLRGLFGYTF.

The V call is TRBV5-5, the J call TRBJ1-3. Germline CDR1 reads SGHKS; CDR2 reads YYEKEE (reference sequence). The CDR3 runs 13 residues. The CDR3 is CASSLIIRNTIYF. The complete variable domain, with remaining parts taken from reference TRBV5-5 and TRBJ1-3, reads DAGVTQSPTHLIKTRGQQVTLRCSPISGHKSVSWYQQVLGQGPQFIFQYYEKEERGRGNFPDRFSARQFPNYSSELNVNALLLGDSALYLCASSLIIRNTIYFGEGSWLTVV.

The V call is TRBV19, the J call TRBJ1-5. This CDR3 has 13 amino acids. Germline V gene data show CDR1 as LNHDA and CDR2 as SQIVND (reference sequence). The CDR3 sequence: CASSLDTDQPQHF.

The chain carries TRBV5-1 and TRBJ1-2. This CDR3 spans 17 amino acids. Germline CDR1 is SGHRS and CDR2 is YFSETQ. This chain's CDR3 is CASSWETRNTGGYGYTF. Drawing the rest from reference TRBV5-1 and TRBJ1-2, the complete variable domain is KAGVTQTPRYLIKTRGQQVTLSCSPISGHRSVSWYQQTPGQGLQFLFEYFSETQRNKGNFPGRFSGRQFSNSRSEMNVSTLELGDSALYLCASSWETRNTGGYGYTFGSGTRLTVV.

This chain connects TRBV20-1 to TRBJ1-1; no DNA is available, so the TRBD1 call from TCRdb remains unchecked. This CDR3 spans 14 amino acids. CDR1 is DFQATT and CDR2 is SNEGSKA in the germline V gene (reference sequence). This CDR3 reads CSARGIGEYTEAFF.

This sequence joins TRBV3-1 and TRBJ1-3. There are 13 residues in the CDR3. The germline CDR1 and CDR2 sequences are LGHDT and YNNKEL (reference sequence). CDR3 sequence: CASSPSAGNTIYF.

CDR3 sequence: CASSFGRIDGETQYF. V usage is TRBV5-1 and J usage is TRBJ2-5; the TCRdb call, TRBD1, lacks DNA for checking. CDR1 and CDR2 (germline): SGHRS, YFSETQ. This CDR3 spans 15 amino acids.

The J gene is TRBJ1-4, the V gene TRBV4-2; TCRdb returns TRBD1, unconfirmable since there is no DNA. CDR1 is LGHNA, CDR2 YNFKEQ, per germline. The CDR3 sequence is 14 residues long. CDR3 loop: CASSPGPRLEKLFF.

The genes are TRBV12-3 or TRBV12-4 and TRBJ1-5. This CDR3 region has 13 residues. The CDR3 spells CASSSTWGQPQHF.

CDR3: CASSLDLGELFF. This sequence joins TRBV7-3 and TRBJ2-2. Germline V CDR1 and CDR2: SGHTA, FQGTGA. This CDR3 spans 12 amino acids.

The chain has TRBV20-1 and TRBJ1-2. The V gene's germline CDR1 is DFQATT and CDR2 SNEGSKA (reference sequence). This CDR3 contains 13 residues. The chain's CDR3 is CSAREVLSGGYTF.

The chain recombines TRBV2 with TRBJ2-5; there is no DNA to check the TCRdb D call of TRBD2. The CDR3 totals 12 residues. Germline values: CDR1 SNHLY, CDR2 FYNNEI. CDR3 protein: CASRGLEETQYF.

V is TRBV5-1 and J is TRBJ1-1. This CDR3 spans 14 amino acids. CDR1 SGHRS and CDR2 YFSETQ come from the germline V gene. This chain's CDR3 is CASSLGPTNTEAFF.

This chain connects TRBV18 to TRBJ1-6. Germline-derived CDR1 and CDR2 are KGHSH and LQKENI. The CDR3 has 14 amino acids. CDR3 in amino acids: CASSPPNLLRPLHF.

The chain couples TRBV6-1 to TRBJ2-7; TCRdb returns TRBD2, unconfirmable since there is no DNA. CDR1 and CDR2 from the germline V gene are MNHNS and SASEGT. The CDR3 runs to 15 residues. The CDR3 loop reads CASSEGGTASYEQYF.

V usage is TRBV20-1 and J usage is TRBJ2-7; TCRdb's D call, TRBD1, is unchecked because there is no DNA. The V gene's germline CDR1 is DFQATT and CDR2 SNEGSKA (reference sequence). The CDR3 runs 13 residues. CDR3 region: CSASPGQGKEQYF.